This passage covers 24 T cell receptor beta chains from one sample sequenced in a study of breast tumors, draining lymph nodes, adjacent tissues. One entry per CDR3 protein, called by TCRdb with MiXCR from the multiplex PCR reads. Of 200,000 or so distinct CDR3 sequences listed, roughly 31% are singletons. Axillary draining lymph nodes of breast cancer patients supplied the node samples. The material sequenced was axillary lymph node tissue. Receptors were obtained from a female donor with breast cancer. Some clones in this sample may be carry-over from other donors' samples.

This clonotype occurred many times. The chain is built from TRBV18 and TRBJ1-4, with a possible D match to TRBD1 (5 bases). Deletions cut 0 bases from V and 7 bases from J, with 12 bases between. Per the germline V gene, CDR1 is KGHSH and CDR2 is LQKENI. The CDR3 has 15 residues. CDR3 residues: CASSPPDFGGEKLFF. In nucleotides, the CDR3 is TGTGCCAGCTCACCACCGGATTTTGGGGGTGAAAAACTGTTTTTT.

This clonotype has a count of ten or more. The genes are TRBV2 and TRBJ1-1, with D maybe TRBD1 (5 bases). Germline-derived CDR1 and CDR2 are SNHLY and FYNNEI. This CDR3 comprises 14 residues. Trimming removed 7 bases from V and 0 bases from J, with 12 bases in between. DNA for the CDR3: TGTGCCAGCACCCCGGTGGGGGTGAACACTGAAGCTTTCTTT. It specifies CASTPVGVNTEAFF.

Turning to this clonotype: A read error may be the cause here, since a much bigger clone is one base away. V is TRBV9 and J is TRBJ1-6; 9 bases are a match to TRBD1. Germline V gene lookup returns CDR1 SGDLS and CDR2 YYNGEE. CDR3 length: 15 residues. The chain's CDR3 is CASSPSGQGKSPPHF. CDR3 in DNA: TGTGCCAGCAGCCCCTCGGGACAGGGAAAATCACCCCCCCACTTT.

The sample holds many counts of this clonotype. The chain carries TRBV19 and TRBJ2-1; TRBD1 is a possible D gene (7 bases). The length of the CDR3 is 15 residues. The V end lost 3 bases, the J end lost 4 bases, and 13 bases lay between the germline ends. The germline CDR1 and CDR2 sequences are LNHDA and SQIVND (reference sequence). For the CDR3, the DNA is TGTGCCAGTAGTATGGAGACAGGGAGGTACAATGAGCAGTTCTTC. Its protein is CASSMETGRYNEQFF.

Regarding this clonotype: One end of the junction fails to match germline, which may point to a read error. The chain combines TRBV7-3 with TRBJ2-3; 8 nucleotides line up with TRBD1. There are 16 residues in the CDR3. Germline lookup yields CDR1 SGHTA and CDR2 FQGTGA. CDR3 region: CATSFPGTGLGDTQYF. Here the CDR3 DNA reads TGTGCCACCAGCTTCCCTGGGACAGGCCTCGGGGATACGCAGTATTTT.

This clonotype was seen many times. The gene calls are TRBV7-9 and TRBJ2-2; D is possibly TRBD2 (6 bases). Trimming stripped 5 bases from V and 0 bases from J, with 10 bases between. Germline V gene lookup returns CDR1 SEHNR and CDR2 FQNEAQ (reference sequence). This CDR3 contains 15 residues. The CDR3 bases are TGTGCCAGCAGCCTGGGACTCCCGAACACCGGGGAGCTGTTTTTT. It codes for CASSLGLPNTGELFF.

This clonotype came up many times. This chain joins TRBV5-4 and TRBJ2-5, with D tentatively TRBD1 or TRBD2 (5 bases each). In germline, CDR1 is SGHNT, CDR2 YYREEE (reference sequence). V lost 4 bases and J 6 bases, leaving 16 bases between the germline ends. CDR3 size: 14 residues. CDR3 sequence reads: CASSPPEGQQTQYF. CDR3 nucleotide sequence: TGTGCCAGCAGCCCGCCAGAGGGGCAGCAGACCCAGTACTTC. Full variable domain (remainder filled in from reference TRBV5-4 and TRBJ2-5): ETGVTQSPTHLIKTRGQQVTLRCSSQSGHNTVSWYQQALGQGPQFIFQYYREEENGRGNFPPRFSGLQFPNYSSELNVNALELDDSALYLCASSPPEGQQTQYFGPGTRLLVL.

V gene TRBV20-1 combines with J gene TRBJ2-5; D might be TRBD2 (7 bases). The germline V gene has CDR1 DFQATT and CDR2 SNEGSKA (reference sequence). V lost 6 bases to trimming and J lost 5 bases, with 10 bases between them. The length of the CDR3 is 11 residues. In DNA form, the CDR3 reads TGCAGTGCCGAGGGGGGGGAGACCCAGTACTTC. Translated, it gives CSAEGGETQYF.

The count of this clonotype is one. Germline is not matched at one junction end, which may reflect a read error. The chain is built from TRBV7-7 and TRBJ2-7; 9 positions match TRBD1. Germline V CDR1 and CDR2: SSHAT, FNYEAQ (reference sequence). The CDR3 totals 13 residues. CDR3 protein: CASSRDRADEQYF. The CDR3 nucleotides read TGTGCTAGCAGCAGGGACAGGGCAGACGAGCAGTACTTC.

This clonotype was seen ten or more times. V is TRBV5-6 and J is TRBJ2-2, with 9 positions matching TRBD2. With 1 base clipped from V and 7 bases from J, the junction kept 11 bases outside the gene matches. The germline gives CDR1 SGHDT, CDR2 YYEEEE. The CDR3 is made up of 17 amino acids. The CDR3 sequence is CASSLFKGSGSIGELFF. Written as DNA, the CDR3 is TGTGCCAGCAGCTTGTTTAAGGGTAGCGGGAGCATCGGGGAGCTGTTTTTT.

This clonotype was seen only a few times. It may be a read error: a sequence one base away is much more abundant. The gene calls are TRBV20-1 and TRBJ2-3; D not certain. Between the trimmed V and J ends, which lost 0 bases and 2 bases, there was a span of 6 bases. Germline lookup yields CDR1 DFQATT and CDR2 SNEGSKA (reference sequence). The CDR3 runs 13 residues. The CDR3 DNA reads as TGCAGTGCTAGAGATGCTACCACAGATACGCAGTATTTT. Translating it yields CSARDATTDTQYF.

This clonotype was seen repeatedly, ten times or more. J is TRBJ1-2 and V is TRBV5-4, with TRBD1 as a possible D gene (5 bases). CDR1 is SGHNT, CDR2 YYREEE, per germline (reference sequence). Trimming shortened V by 5 bases and J by 0 bases, and 14 bases separated the two germline ends. CDR3 length: 15 amino acids. CDR3 residues: CASRFHGGTNYGYTF. The CDR3 DNA follows: TGTGCCAGCAGGTTCCATGGGGGTACTAACTATGGCTACACCTTC.

This clonotype was seen repeatedly, ten times or more. The gene calls are TRBV30 and TRBJ1-6, with TRBD1 matching over 9 bases. The junction had 13 bases not matched to a gene; V was cut back by 4 bases and J by 9 bases. The CDR3 totals 16 residues. In germline, CDR1 is GTSNPN, CDR2 SVGIG (reference sequence). The DNA for the CDR3 is TGTGCCTGGACCATGGACTGGACAGGGGTCGGTTCACCCCTCCACTTT. This codes for CAWTMDWTGVGSPLHF.

On this clonotype: A single base separates this from a much larger clone, so it may be a read error. The DNA for the CDR3 is TGTGCCAGCAGTGCCGGGAGCGGAAGCACCATATATTTT. Translation gives CASSAGSGSTIYF. This rearrangement joins TRBV25-1 to TRBJ1-3; D is unclear. Germline V CDR1 and CDR2: MGHDK, SYGVNS. The CDR3 has 13 residues.

The chain couples TRBV15 to TRBJ1-2; 7 nucleotides agree with TRBD1. The CDR3 sequence is 16 residues long. The V segment lost 0 bases and the J segment 4 bases; nucleotides outside the gene matches: 8. CDR1 is LNHNV, CDR2 YYDKDF, per germline (reference sequence). CDR3 loop: CATSRDSPDRSYGYTF. The CDR3 nucleotides read TGTGCCACCAGCAGAGATTCCCCGGACAGGTCCTATGGCTACACCTTC.

Of note for this clonotype: Its ends do not fully match the called genes, so a read error is possible. The chain employs TRBV4-1 and TRBJ1-2, with TRBD1 identical over 12 bases. Looked up from germline, CDR1 is MGHRA and CDR2 is YSYEKL. The CDR3 runs 11 residues. The CDR3 DNA follows: TGCGCCAGCAGGGGGACAGGGGGCTACACATTC. As protein: CASRGTGGYTF.

This clonotype was detected many times. This chain connects TRBV5-4 to TRBJ2-3, with D possibly called TRBD1 or TRBD2 (5 bases each). This CDR3 is 13 amino acids long. Germline loops: CDR1 SGHNT, CDR2 YYREEE (reference sequence). The ends were cut back, 5 bases at V and 6 bases at J, with 13 bases in the middle. The CDR3 sequence: CASRDIPSDTQYF. The CDR3 DNA is TGTGCCAGCAGGGACATCCCTAGCGATACGCAGTATTTT.

This clonotype was picked up many times. This chain uses TRBV24-1 with TRBJ2-2; D is ambiguous. Deletions cut 5 bases from V and 1 base from J, with 4 bases between. This CDR3 has 13 residues. CDR1 is KGHDR and CDR2 is SFDVKD in the germline V gene. The CDR3 reads CATSGRNTGELFF. DNA of the CDR3: TGTGCCACCAGTGGTAGGAACACCGGGGAGCTGTTTTTT.

The chain uses TRBV13 and TRBJ1-1; 7 positions match TRBD1. Germline CDR1 and CDR2: PRHDT and FYEKMQ (reference sequence). The CDR3 covers 15 residues. V trimming: 1 base; J trimming: 0 bases; junction bases outside the gene matches: 2. The chain's CDR3 is CASSLERGLNTEAFF. The DNA for the CDR3 is TGTGCCAGCAGCTTAGAGAGGGGGCTGAACACTGAAGCTTTCTTT.

The chain employs TRBV4-1 and TRBJ1-5, with 10 bases aligning to TRBD1. The J segment lost 6 bases and the V segment lost 4 bases, leaving 9 bases of the junction unmatched. The germline gives CDR1 MGHRA, CDR2 YSYEKL. The CDR3 is 16 residues long. DNA for the CDR3: TGCGCCAGCAGCCTACGACAGGGGGCAGGGGTTCAGCCCCAGCATTTT. Its translation: CASSLRQGAGVQPQHF.

The CDR3 protein is CASSPLEGVEQFF. The CDR3 region has the DNA TGTGCCAGCTCACCGTTGGAGGGGGTTGAGCAGTTCTTC. V gene TRBV18 combines with J gene TRBJ2-1, with D perhaps given as TRBD1 or TRBD2 (6 bases each). The V gene lost 3 bases and the J gene lost 9 bases, with 12 bases spanning the gap. Germline loops: CDR1 KGHSH, CDR2 LQKENI. This CDR3 is 13 amino acids long.

This clonotype was observed at least ten times. The rearrangement links TRBV18 to TRBJ2-5; D remains unclear. Trimming left V 6 bases short and J 1 base short, with 15 bases between. This CDR3 has 15 residues. From germline, CDR1 is KGHSH and CDR2 LQKENI. DNA of the CDR3: TGTGCCAGCTCGCGAATTGGACGGCCCCAAGAGACCCAGTACTTC. Translated: CASSRIGRPQETQYF.

The chain employs TRBV13 and TRBJ1-3, with D possibly matching TRBD1 (6 bases). CDR1 and CDR2 from the germline V gene are PRHDT and FYEKMQ (reference sequence). CDR3 length: 13 residues. V was pared by 2 bases and J by 8 bases, with 10 bases between. CDR3 nucleotide sequence: TGTGCCAGCAGCTTAAGGGGGGGGGACACCATATATTTT. Translation: CASSLRGGDTIYF.

This clonotype was counted a few times. J is TRBJ2-1 and V is TRBV7-9; 12 bases match TRBD2. Trimming at V came to 4 bases and at J to 14 bases, leaving 15 bases not matched to a gene. The CDR3 loop spans 16 amino acids. Germline V gene lookup returns CDR1 SEHNR and CDR2 FQNEAQ (reference sequence). In nucleotides, the CDR3 is TGTGCCAGCAGCTCCGGGACTAGCGGGTACCCACCCCCGGAGTTCTTC. It encodes CASSSGTSGYPPPEFF.